This TCR beta chain comes out of a study of cytomegalovirus exposure and HLA in healthy donors. Regarding the study as a whole: A missense variant in DCLRE1C was later tied to TCR beta V- and J-gene trimming.

The CDR3 consists of 16 residues. Germline V gene data show CDR1 as SGHRS and CDR2 as YFSETQ. Trimming removed 4 bases from V and 3 bases from J, with 17 bases in between. As regards this clone: Its cognate antigen is unknown.

PCR used 60 Vbeta primers and 13 Jbeta primers. Some clones are missing from TCRdb's copy, which holds only in-frame ones; the method was immunoSEQ multiplex PCR. The sample shows about 120,000 clones, 60% to 75% of them seen only once. The origin of this receptor is a woman between 40 and 55 years old in good health and CMV-seropositive. The sequencing sample was made of PBMCs. The genes are TRBV5-1 and TRBJ2-1, with D perhaps TRBD2 (7 bases). The CDR3, as DNA: TGCGCCAGCAGCCCGGGGGAGGGGGGCTTCTACAATGAGCAGTTCTTC. As protein: CASSPGEGGFYNEQFF. The full variable domain, completed using reference TRBV5-1 and TRBJ2-1, is KAGVTQTPRYLIKTRGQQVTLSCSPISGHRSVSWYQQTPGQGLQFLFEYFSETQRNKGNFPGRFSGRQFSNSRSEMNVSTLELGDSALYLCASSPGEGGFYNEQFFGPGTRLTVL.